This entry features one TCR beta chain sequence. Antigen unknown. The V gene's germline CDR1 is SGHTA and CDR2 FQGNSA. V was trimmed by 1 base and J by 8 bases, leaving 14 bases between them. The CDR3 spans 14 residues. The data were produced by immunoSEQ multiplex PCR, yet TCRdb's version contains in-frame clones alone and is incomplete. The repertoire holds around 4,000 clones, with roughly 76% as singletons. This entry comes from a study of neoadjuvant nivolumab and ipilimumab in lung cancer. Regarding the study as a whole: From pretherapy to surgery, tumor richness and clonality rose with dual therapy.

The chain employs TRBV7-2 and TRBJ1-2, with D unresolved. The receptor was isolated from an adult with non-small cell lung cancer. Some clones in this sample may be carry-over from other donors' samples. Sequences were derived from normal lung tissue adjacent to the tumor, sampled after neoadjuvant nivolumab, alone or with ipilimumab, at or shortly before surgery. The CDR3 region has the DNA TGTGCCAGCAGCTTAGTAGGAGCCCCCGAGGGCTACACCTTC. Amino acids: CASSLVGAPEGYTF.